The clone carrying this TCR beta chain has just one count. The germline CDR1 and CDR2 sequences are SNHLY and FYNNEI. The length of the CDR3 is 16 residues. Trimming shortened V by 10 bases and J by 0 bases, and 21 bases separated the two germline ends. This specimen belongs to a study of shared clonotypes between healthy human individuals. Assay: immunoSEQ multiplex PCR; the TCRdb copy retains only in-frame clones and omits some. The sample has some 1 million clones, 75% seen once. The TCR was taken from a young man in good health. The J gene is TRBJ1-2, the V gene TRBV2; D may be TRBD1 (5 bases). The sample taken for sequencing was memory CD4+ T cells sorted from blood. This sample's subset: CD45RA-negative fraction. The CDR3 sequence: CATSVAGTLTNYGYTF. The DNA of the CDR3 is TGTGCCACCTCGGTCGCAGGGACCCTTACTAACTATGGCTACACCTTC.